The source of this T cell receptor beta chain is a study of metastatic and nonmetastatic thyroid tumors. About the study: A comparison of repertoires was made across blood and tumor or nodule tissue from malignant and benign thyroid patients.

Comments on this clone: One end of the junction fails to match germline, which may point to a read error.

Via MiXCR, TCRdb re-called the PCR reads. Of about 22,000 clones listed, less than 20% are singletons. Every patient was untreated before thyroid surgery. There are 15 residues in the CDR3. Germline V lookup: CDR1 LNHNV, CDR2 YYDKDF (reference sequence). The origin of this receptor is a male donor with papillary thyroid cancer or a benign thyroid nodule (not recorded which). Some clones in this sample may be carry-over from other donors' samples. The sequenced sample was adjacent normal tissue. V and J are TRBV15 and TRBJ2-7; D is perhaps TRBD1 or TRBD2 (5 bases each). The CDR3: CATSRGSGRSYDQHF. Here the CDR3 DNA reads TGTGCCACCAGCAGAGGGTCGGGACGAAGCTACGATCAGCACTTC.